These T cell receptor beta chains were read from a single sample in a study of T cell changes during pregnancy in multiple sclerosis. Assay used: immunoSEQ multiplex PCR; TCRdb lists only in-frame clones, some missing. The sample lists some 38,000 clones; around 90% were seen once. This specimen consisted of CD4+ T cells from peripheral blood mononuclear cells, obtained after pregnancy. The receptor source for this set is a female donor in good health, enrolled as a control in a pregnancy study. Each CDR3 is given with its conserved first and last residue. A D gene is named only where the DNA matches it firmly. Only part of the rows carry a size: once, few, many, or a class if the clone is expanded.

CDR3: CASRPDRGSTDTQYF
DNA: TGTGCCAGCAGACCTGACAGGGGTAGCACAGATACGCAGTATTTT
V: TRBV6-5
J: TRBJ2-3
D: TRBD1
size: -

CDR3: CASSPGQGTFREQYF
DNA: TGTGCCAGCAGCCCTGGACAGGGAACCTTTCGGGAGCAGTACTTC
V: TRBV6-5
J: TRBJ2-7
D: TRBD1
size: -

CDR3: CASSLSQANTGELFF
DNA: TGTGCCAGCAGTTTATCCCAGGCGAACACCGGGGAGCTGTTTTTT
V: TRBV27
J: TRBJ2-2
D: -
size: -

CDR3: CASSSGGVEFF
DNA: TGTGCCAGCAGCTCTGGGGGGGTTGAGTTCTTT
V: TRBV7-2
J: TRBJ1-1
D: -
size: once

CDR3: CASSLQGDQPQHF
DNA: TGTGCCAGTAGTTTACAGGGGGATCAGCCCCAGCATTTT
V: TRBV19
J: TRBJ1-5
D: TRBD1
size: -

CDR3: CASSDRLSSGANVLTF
DNA: TGTGCCAGCAGCGACAGGCTCAGCTCTGGGGCCAACGTCCTGACTTTC
V: TRBV6-6
J: TRBJ2-6
D: -
size: -

CDR3: CASRLERGLNTEAFF
DNA: TGTGCCAGCAGGTTGGAAAGGGGGCTGAACACTGAAGCTTTCTTT
V: TRBV7-2
J: TRBJ1-1
D: TRBD1
size: -

CDR3: CSVRLHTGELFF
DNA: TGCAGCGTTCGGTTACACACCGGGGAGCTGTTTTTT
V: TRBV29-1
J: TRBJ2-2
D: -
size: -

CDR3: CASSDKRGAIFPEQFF
DNA: TGTGCCAGCAGTGACAAGCGGGGGGCCATTTTTCCTGAGCAGTTCTTC
V: TRBV6-4
J: TRBJ2-1
D: TRBD2
size: -

CDR3: CSVKTVNTEAFF
DNA: TGCAGCGTCAAGACAGTGAACACTGAAGCTTTCTTT
V: TRBV29-1
J: TRBJ1-1
D: -
size: -

CDR3: CASSPGSRAYNEQFF
DNA: TGCGCCAGCAGTCCGGGCTCGAGGGCCTACAATGAGCAGTTCTTC
V: TRBV5-1
J: TRBJ2-1
D: -
size: -

CDR3: CASSEGLAGGQNIQYF
DNA: TGCGCCAGCAGTGAGGGACTAGCGGGGGGCCAAAACATTCAGTACTTC
V: TRBV10-2
J: TRBJ2-4
D: TRBD2
size: -

CDR3: CAWTSDRGSGQPQHF
DNA: TGTGCCTGGACCTCAGACAGGGGATCGGGTCAGCCCCAGCATTTT
V: TRBV30
J: TRBJ1-5
D: TRBD1
size: -

CDR3: CACAGQSHNTEAFF
DNA: TGTGCCTGCGCGGGGCAGAGCCACAACACTGAAGCTTTCTTT
V: TRBV30
J: TRBJ1-1
D: -
size: -

CDR3: CASSLTGIYGYTF
DNA: TGTGCCAGTAGCTTGACAGGGATATATGGCTACACCTTC
V: TRBV19
J: TRBJ1-2
D: TRBD1
size: -

CDR3: CASSLDRGGETQYF
DNA: TGTGCTAGCAGCTTAGACAGGGGAGGAGAGACCCAGTACTTC
V: TRBV7-7
J: TRBJ2-5
D: TRBD1
size: -

CDR3: CASSARRGFPNTEAFF
DNA: TGTGCCAGCAGCGCCAGACGGGGGTTCCCGAACACTGAAGCTTTCTTT
V: TRBV9
J: TRBJ1-1
D: -
size: -

CDR3: CASSQDSVTEAFF
DNA: TGCGCCAGCAGCCAAGACTCGGTCACTGAAGCTTTCTTT
V: TRBV4-1
J: TRBJ1-1
D: -
size: -

CDR3: CASSEVDRRTEAFF
DNA: TGTGCCAGCAGTGAGGTAGACAGGCGCACTGAAGCTTTCTTT
V: TRBV25-1
J: TRBJ1-1
D: -
size: once

CDR3: CASSQVFELQETQYF
DNA: TGCGCCAGCAGCCAAGTATTTGAGCTCCAAGAGACCCAGTACTTC
V: TRBV4-3
J: TRBJ2-5
D: -
size: once

CDR3: CASSYSGTAGYGYTF
DNA: TGTGCCAGCAGTTACTCAGGGACAGCCGGCTATGGCTACACCTTC
V: TRBV6-5
J: TRBJ1-2
D: TRBD1
size: -

CDR3: CSVAGQGIDGYTF
DNA: TGCAGCGTTGCGGGGCAGGGGATTGACGGCTACACCTTC
V: TRBV29-1
J: TRBJ1-2
D: -
size: -

CDR3: CASSGAGGRYNEQFF
DNA: TGTGCCAGCTCGGGAGCGGGAGGACGGTACAATGAGCAGTTCTTC
V: TRBV5-5
J: TRBJ2-1
D: TRBD2
size: -

CDR3: CAISGDTGLNTGELFF
DNA: TGTGCCATCAGTGGGGACACCGGCTTGAACACCGGGGAGCTGTTTTTT
V: TRBV10-3
J: TRBJ2-2
D: -
size: -

CDR3: CAWSRTDEKLFF
DNA: TGTGCCTGGAGTCGGACAGATGAAAAACTGTTTTTT
V: TRBV30
J: TRBJ1-4
D: -
size: -

CDR3: CASSSTGTHEKLFF
DNA: TGTGCCAGCAGCTCAACCGGGACTCATGAAAAACTGTTTTTT
V: TRBV28
J: TRBJ1-4
D: -
size: once

CDR3: CASSSSTGGMETQYF
DNA: TGTGCCAGCAGTTCCTCGACAGGGGGCATGGAGACCCAGTACTTC
V: TRBV6-5
J: TRBJ2-5
D: TRBD1
size: -

CDR3: CASSPGSQETQYF
DNA: TGTGCCAGCTCACCGGGCAGCCAAGAGACCCAGTACTTC
V: TRBV18
J: TRBJ2-5
D: -
size: -

CDR3: CASSGDRGWSEQYF
DNA: TGTGCCAGCTCCGGGGACAGGGGATGGTCCGAGCAGTACTTC
V: TRBV6-5
J: TRBJ2-7
D: TRBD1
size: -

CDR3: CASSSHRGPNTEAFF
DNA: TGTGCCAGCAGCTCTCACAGGGGGCCCAACACTGAAGCTTTCTTT
V: TRBV14
J: TRBJ1-1
D: TRBD1
size: -

CDR3: CASSQSGAFGGNTIYF
DNA: TGTGCCAGCAGCCAGTCAGGCGCCTTCGGTGGAAACACCATATATTTT
V: TRBV7-2
J: TRBJ1-3
D: -
size: -

CDR3: CASSLARTGKGYEQYF
DNA: TGTGCCAGCAGCTTAGCGCGGACAGGGAAAGGCTACGAGCAGTACTTC
V: TRBV7-8
J: TRBJ2-7
D: TRBD1
size: few

CDR3: CASRSREGRTDTQYF
DNA: TGTGCCAGCAGATCGAGGGAGGGCCGAACAGATACGCAGTATTTT
V: TRBV7-6
J: TRBJ2-3
D: TRBD2
size: -

CDR3: CASSLNPLRTGELFF
DNA: TGTGCCAGCAGCTTAAACCCCTTGAGGACCGGGGAGCTGTTTTTT
V: TRBV7-2
J: TRBJ2-2
D: -
size: -

CDR3: CASATFWQGGEKLFF
DNA: TGTGCTAGTGCCACCTTCTGGCAGGGTGGTGAAAAACTGTTTTTT
V: TRBV12-5
J: TRBJ1-4
D: -
size: -

CDR3: CAWRKRDSSYGYTF
DNA: TGTGCCTGGAGGAAACGAGACTCCTCTTATGGCTACACCTTC
V: TRBV30
J: TRBJ1-2
D: -
size: once

CDR3: CASSTQGTGPTPPNTEAFF
DNA: TGTGCCAGCAGCACCCAAGGGACAGGGCCTACCCCGCCGAACACTGAAGCTTTCTTT
V: TRBV11-2
J: TRBJ1-1
D: TRBD1
size: -

CDR3: CASSPVVAGNEQFF
DNA: TGTGCCAGCTCACCGGTAGTAGCGGGCAATGAGCAGTTCTTC
V: TRBV18
J: TRBJ2-1
D: TRBD2
size: -

CDR3: CASSRGQYPGELFF
DNA: TGTGCCAGCAGCAGGGGACAGTACCCCGGGGAGCTGTTTTTT
V: TRBV7-2
J: TRBJ2-2
D: TRBD1
size: -

CDR3: CASSTRTSGGETQYF
DNA: TGTGCCAGCAGTACCCGGACTAGCGGGGGAGAGACCCAGTACTTC
V: TRBV6-6
J: TRBJ2-5
D: TRBD2
size: -

CDR3: CASSLTPGRGSNNEQFF
DNA: TGCGCCAGCAGCTTGACCCCGGGCAGGGGATCGAACAATGAGCAGTTCTTC
V: TRBV5-1
J: TRBJ2-1
D: -
size: -

CDR3: CASSERTGSYEQYF
DNA: TGCGCCAGCAGTGAACGGACAGGGTCCTACGAGCAGTACTTC
V: TRBV10-2
J: TRBJ2-7
D: TRBD1
size: -

CDR3: CASSVRTGGMNTEAFF
DNA: TGCGCCAGCAGCGTAAGGACAGGGGGAATGAACACTGAAGCTTTCTTT
V: TRBV5-1
J: TRBJ1-1
D: TRBD1
size: -

CDR3: CASSPLHGQRNTEAFF
DNA: TGTGCCAGCAGTCCTTTGCACGGACAGAGGAACACTGAAGCTTTCTTT
V: TRBV6-6
J: TRBJ1-1
D: -
size: -

CDR3: CASSDRVSGNTIYF
DNA: TGTGCCAGTTCGGACAGGGTATCTGGAAACACCATATATTTT
V: TRBV6-1
J: TRBJ1-3
D: TRBD1
size: -

CDR3: CASSPTGDNTEAFF
DNA: TGTGCCAGCTCACCAACAGGGGATAACACTGAAGCTTTCTTT
V: TRBV18
J: TRBJ1-1
D: TRBD1
size: -

CDR3: CASSLGWGLAGGGTDTQYF
DNA: TGTGCCAGCAGCTTAGGGTGGGGACTAGCGGGGGGCGGCACAGATACGCAGTATTTT
V: TRBV7-2
J: TRBJ2-3
D: TRBD2
size: -